The T cell receptor beta chain described here comes from a study of Graves' ophthalmopathy and Graves' hyperthyroidism. As the template, RNA transcripts were used to amplify TCR beta CDR3 regions. First-round RT-PCR used HTBI primers; second-round multiplex PCR followed. MiXCR, applied by TCRdb to the multiplex PCR reads, yields one record per CDR3 protein. Of some 39,000 distinct CDR3 sequences listed, roughly 50% are singletons. The V gene's germline CDR1 is SEHNR and CDR2 FQNEAQ (reference sequence). V lost 5 bases, J lost 0 bases, and 4 bases lay in between. The CDR3 runs to 13 residues. This clonotype has at least ten counts.

Sequenced material: peripheral blood. This receptor was identified in an adult woman with stable Graves' hyperthyroidism. The chain carries TRBV7-9 and TRBJ1-4; D unresolved. The CDR3 bases are TGTGCCAGCAGCAGGGCAACTAATGAAAAACTGTTTTTT. This gives the protein CASSRATNEKLFF.